This T cell receptor beta chain is from a study of vaccination and CD4 T cells after COVID-19. Study-wide context: SARS-CoV-2 positivity in convalescent patients was established by nasal swab PCR; under ten had mild and one severe disease. For post-vaccine samples, collection took place a median around 73 days after dose two, ranging from 14 to 241. Spike peptides, overlapping and drawn from SARS-CoV-2, HCoV-NL63, HCoV-OC43 and HCoV-229E, were used to stimulate cells.

The CDR3 is 13 residues long. Germline V gene lookup returns CDR1 DFQATT and CDR2 SNEGSKA (reference sequence). Between the trimmed V and J ends, which lost 3 bases and 0 bases, there was a span of 8 bases. With the Oncomine TCR Beta short-read assay, DNA from cultured CD4+ T cells was sequenced. Extraction of genomic DNA was performed on cultured CD4+ T cells. TCRdb re-derived calls from the PCR reads in MiXCR, one entry per CDR3 protein. The repertoire has about 15,000 distinct CDR3 sequences, roughly 72% of them found once; the top ten carry approximately 9.9%. This clonotype was observed once. Antigen specificity is unknown. Indicated treatment: approximately 9-day PBMC culture with coronavirus spike peptide pools or control peptides (ViraFEST assay).

The J gene is TRBJ1-1, the V gene TRBV20-1, with no clear D. The sequenced material came from CD4+ T cells from blood, cultured in vitro. This TCR was sampled from a human donor who had recovered from COVID-19. CDR3 loop: CSARRQLNTEAFF. Written as DNA, the CDR3 is TGCAGTGCTAGGCGACAACTGAACACTGAAGCTTTCTTT.